These T cell receptor beta chains were read from a single sample in a study of shared clonotypes between healthy human individuals. Produced via immunoSEQ multiplex PCR; TCRdb's table is partial and in-frame only. The table includes about 1 million clones, under 80% detected once. The material sequenced was memory CD4+ T cells sorted from blood. These receptors all come from a man between 18 and 35 years old in good health. The CDR3 runs from the conserved cysteine through the conserved F or W. The D gene is left open where the match is weak. Expanded clones get a size class; other rows say once, few or many, or leave the size out.

TRBV10-3	NA	TRBJ1-1	few	CAISDRQTEAFF	TGTGCCATCAGTGACCGACAGACTGAAGCTTTCTTT
TRBV19	NA	TRBJ2-3	NA	CASSMYGGTTDTQYF	TGTGCCAGTAGTATGTATGGGGGGACCACAGATACGCAGTATTTT
TRBV2	TRBD1	TRBJ2-3	few	CASRLTGLSTDTQYF	TGTGCCAGCAGGCTGACAGGGCTTAGCACAGATACGCAGTATTTT
TRBV10-3	TRBD2	TRBJ2-7	few	CAISAGLAGAASYEQYF	TGTGCCATCAGTGCTGGACTAGCGGGAGCGGCGTCCTACGAGCAGTACTTC
TRBV10-1	NA	TRBJ2-3	once	CASSAASPSSTDTQYF	TGCGCCAGCAGTGCGGCTAGCCCTTCTAGCACAGATACGCAGTATTTT
TRBV10-3	TRBD2	TRBJ2-5	NA	CAISPRLAGDRGQETQYF	TGTGCCATCAGCCCCCGGCTAGCGGGAGACCGGGGTCAAGAGACCCAGTACTTC
TRBV30	TRBD1	TRBJ2-7	few	CAWSVDRGKGEQYF	TGTGCCTGGAGTGTCGACAGGGGAAAGGGCGAGCAGTACTTC
TRBV29-1	NA	TRBJ2-2	NA	CSVDGESTGELFF	TGCAGCGTTGACGGAGAATCCACCGGGGAGCTGTTTTTT
TRBV5-1	NA	TRBJ2-2	NA	CARAAPGSRGPANTGELFF	TGCGCCAGAGCCGCTCCGGGGTCACGGGGACCCGCGAACACCGGGGAGCTGTTTTTT
TRBV25-1	NA	TRBJ1-4	NA	CASSEPGTLGGKLFF	TGTGCCAGCAGTGAACCCGGGACGTTAGGTGGAAAACTGTTTTTT
TRBV5-6	NA	TRBJ2-5	NA	CASSLVQGGGTETQYF	TGTGCCAGCAGCTTGGTGCAGGGCGGAGGAACAGAGACCCAGTACTTC
TRBV30	NA	TRBJ2-7	NA	CAWSVRQLKAYEQYF	TGTGCCTGGAGTGTACGACAGTTAAAAGCCTACGAGCAGTACTTC
TRBV27	TRBD1	TRBJ2-5	NA	CASSRDRVKEETQYF	TGTGCCAGCAGCAGGGACAGGGTGAAGGAGGAGACCCAGTACTTC
TRBV10-3	NA	TRBJ2-1	NA	CAISESTPGQFRWGEQFF	TGTGCCATCAGTGAGTCGACCCCGGGACAATTCCGTTGGGGTGAGCAGTTCTTC
TRBV5-1	TRBD2	TRBJ2-7	few	CASSLGLAGHEQYF	TGCGCCAGCAGCCTCGGACTAGCGGGACACGAGCAGTACTTC
TRBV6-1	NA	TRBJ1-4	NA	CASSEGVATNEKLFF	TGTGCCAGCAGTGAGGGGGTTGCAACTAATGAAAAACTGTTTTTT
TRBV9	NA	TRBJ2-7	NA	CASSAGDRSYEQYF	TGTGCCAGCAGCGCGGGGGACCGCTCCTACGAGCAGTACTTC
TRBV10-3	TRBD1	TRBJ1-3	NA	CAISRTGTGNTIYF	TGTGCCATCAGCCGGACAGGGACCGGAAACACCATATATTTT
TRBV11-3	TRBD1	TRBJ1-1	few	CASSKQGADTEAFF	TGTGCCAGCAGCAAACAGGGGGCGGACACTGAAGCTTTCTTT
TRBV5-1	NA	TRBJ1-2	NA	CASSFSGNGYTF	TGCGCCAGCAGCTTCTCCGGGAATGGCTACACCTTC
TRBV19	NA	TRBJ2-5	NA	CASSILTPERETQYF	TGTGCCAGTAGTATCCTTACCCCCGAACGGGAGACCCAGTACTTC
TRBV4-1	TRBD2	TRBJ2-7	NA	CASSQDPGTSSYEQYF	TGCGCCAGCAGCCAAGATCCCGGGACTAGCTCCTACGAGCAGTACTTC
TRBV6-5	TRBD1	TRBJ2-1	NA	CASSYGQGYNEQFF	TGTGCCAGCAGTTACGGACAGGGGTACAATGAGCAGTTCTTC
TRBV7-2	NA	TRBJ2-1	NA	CASSFGWTIAYNEQFF	TGTGCCAGCAGCTTTGGCTGGACTATCGCATACAATGAGCAGTTCTTC
TRBV30	NA	TRBJ2-5	NA	CAWSALAWETQYF	TGTGCCTGGAGCGCCCTAGCTTGGGAGACCCAGTACTTC
TRBV4-3	TRBD2	TRBJ2-7	once	CASSPGLAQSYEQYF	TGCGCCAGCAGCCCGGGACTAGCGCAATCCTACGAGCAGTACTTC
TRBV4-3	NA	TRBJ2-2	NA	CASSQDGAGELFF	TGCGCCAGCAGCCAAGATGGGGCCGGGGAGCTGTTTTTT
TRBV9	TRBD2	TRBJ2-1	NA	CASSQGLAGGQGEQFF	TGTGCCAGCAGCCAGGGACTAGCGGGAGGGCAAGGTGAGCAGTTCTTC
TRBV5-1	NA	TRBJ1-2	NA	CASSLAAANPYGYTF	TGCGCCAGCAGCTTGGCCGCGGCAAACCCCTATGGCTACACCTTC
TRBV5-1	NA	TRBJ2-5	NA	CASSLTGTLQETQYF	TGCGCCAGCAGCTTGACTGGGACTCTCCAAGAGACCCAGTACTTC
TRBV7-2	NA	TRBJ2-7	NA	CASSSVGRADEQYF	TGTGCCAGCAGCTCCGTTGGTCGGGCAGACGAGCAGTACTTC
TRBV18	TRBD1	TRBJ1-2	NA	CASSPQGADYGYTF	TGTGCCAGCTCACCACAGGGGGCTGACTATGGCTACACCTTC
TRBV5-6	NA	TRBJ2-2	NA	CASSSGMGFAGELFF	TGTGCCAGCAGCTCTGGGATGGGGTTCGCCGGGGAGCTGTTTTTT
TRBV28	NA	TRBJ2-7	NA	CASSTSSVHEQYF	TGTGCCAGCAGTACCTCTAGCGTCCACGAGCAGTACTTC
TRBV27	TRBD2	TRBJ2-3	NA	CASLDRGRVGTDTQYF	TGTGCCAGCCTCGATCGCGGGAGGGTCGGCACAGATACGCAGTATTTT
TRBV19	TRBD1	TRBJ2-7	NA	CASSPTGVNEQYF	TGTGCCAGTAGCCCGACAGGGGTCAACGAGCAGTACTTC